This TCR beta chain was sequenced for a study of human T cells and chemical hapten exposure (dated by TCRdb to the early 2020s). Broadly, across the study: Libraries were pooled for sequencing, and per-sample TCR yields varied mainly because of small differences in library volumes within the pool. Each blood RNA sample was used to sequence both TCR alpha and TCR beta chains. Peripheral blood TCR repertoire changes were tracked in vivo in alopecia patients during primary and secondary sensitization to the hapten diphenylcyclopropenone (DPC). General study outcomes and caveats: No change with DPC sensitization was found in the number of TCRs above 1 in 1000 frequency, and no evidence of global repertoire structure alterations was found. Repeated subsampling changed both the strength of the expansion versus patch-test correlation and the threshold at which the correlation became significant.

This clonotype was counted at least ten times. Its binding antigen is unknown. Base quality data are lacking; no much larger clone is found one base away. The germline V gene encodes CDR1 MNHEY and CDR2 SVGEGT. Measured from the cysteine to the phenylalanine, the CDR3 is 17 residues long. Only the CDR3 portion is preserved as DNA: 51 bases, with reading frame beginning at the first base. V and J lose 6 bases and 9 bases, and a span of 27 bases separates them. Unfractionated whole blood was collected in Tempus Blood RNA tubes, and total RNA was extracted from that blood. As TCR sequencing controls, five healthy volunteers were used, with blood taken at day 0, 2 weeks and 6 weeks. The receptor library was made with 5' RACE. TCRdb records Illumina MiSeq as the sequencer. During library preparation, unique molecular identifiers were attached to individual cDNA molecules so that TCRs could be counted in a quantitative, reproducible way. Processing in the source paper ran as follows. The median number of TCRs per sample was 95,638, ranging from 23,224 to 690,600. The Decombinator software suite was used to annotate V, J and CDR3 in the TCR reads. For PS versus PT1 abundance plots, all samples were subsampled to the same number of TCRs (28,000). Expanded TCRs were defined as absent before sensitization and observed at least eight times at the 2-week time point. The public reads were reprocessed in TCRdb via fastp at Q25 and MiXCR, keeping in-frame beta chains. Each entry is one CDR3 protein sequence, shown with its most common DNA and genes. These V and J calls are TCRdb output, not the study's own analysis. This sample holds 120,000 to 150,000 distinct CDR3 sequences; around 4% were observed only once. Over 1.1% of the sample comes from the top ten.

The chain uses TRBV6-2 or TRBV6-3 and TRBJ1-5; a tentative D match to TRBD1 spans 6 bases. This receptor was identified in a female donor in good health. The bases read TGTGCCAGCAGCTACATTCCCCAGACAGGCCGAAATTGGCCCCAGCATTTT. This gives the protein CASSYIPQTGRNWPQHF.